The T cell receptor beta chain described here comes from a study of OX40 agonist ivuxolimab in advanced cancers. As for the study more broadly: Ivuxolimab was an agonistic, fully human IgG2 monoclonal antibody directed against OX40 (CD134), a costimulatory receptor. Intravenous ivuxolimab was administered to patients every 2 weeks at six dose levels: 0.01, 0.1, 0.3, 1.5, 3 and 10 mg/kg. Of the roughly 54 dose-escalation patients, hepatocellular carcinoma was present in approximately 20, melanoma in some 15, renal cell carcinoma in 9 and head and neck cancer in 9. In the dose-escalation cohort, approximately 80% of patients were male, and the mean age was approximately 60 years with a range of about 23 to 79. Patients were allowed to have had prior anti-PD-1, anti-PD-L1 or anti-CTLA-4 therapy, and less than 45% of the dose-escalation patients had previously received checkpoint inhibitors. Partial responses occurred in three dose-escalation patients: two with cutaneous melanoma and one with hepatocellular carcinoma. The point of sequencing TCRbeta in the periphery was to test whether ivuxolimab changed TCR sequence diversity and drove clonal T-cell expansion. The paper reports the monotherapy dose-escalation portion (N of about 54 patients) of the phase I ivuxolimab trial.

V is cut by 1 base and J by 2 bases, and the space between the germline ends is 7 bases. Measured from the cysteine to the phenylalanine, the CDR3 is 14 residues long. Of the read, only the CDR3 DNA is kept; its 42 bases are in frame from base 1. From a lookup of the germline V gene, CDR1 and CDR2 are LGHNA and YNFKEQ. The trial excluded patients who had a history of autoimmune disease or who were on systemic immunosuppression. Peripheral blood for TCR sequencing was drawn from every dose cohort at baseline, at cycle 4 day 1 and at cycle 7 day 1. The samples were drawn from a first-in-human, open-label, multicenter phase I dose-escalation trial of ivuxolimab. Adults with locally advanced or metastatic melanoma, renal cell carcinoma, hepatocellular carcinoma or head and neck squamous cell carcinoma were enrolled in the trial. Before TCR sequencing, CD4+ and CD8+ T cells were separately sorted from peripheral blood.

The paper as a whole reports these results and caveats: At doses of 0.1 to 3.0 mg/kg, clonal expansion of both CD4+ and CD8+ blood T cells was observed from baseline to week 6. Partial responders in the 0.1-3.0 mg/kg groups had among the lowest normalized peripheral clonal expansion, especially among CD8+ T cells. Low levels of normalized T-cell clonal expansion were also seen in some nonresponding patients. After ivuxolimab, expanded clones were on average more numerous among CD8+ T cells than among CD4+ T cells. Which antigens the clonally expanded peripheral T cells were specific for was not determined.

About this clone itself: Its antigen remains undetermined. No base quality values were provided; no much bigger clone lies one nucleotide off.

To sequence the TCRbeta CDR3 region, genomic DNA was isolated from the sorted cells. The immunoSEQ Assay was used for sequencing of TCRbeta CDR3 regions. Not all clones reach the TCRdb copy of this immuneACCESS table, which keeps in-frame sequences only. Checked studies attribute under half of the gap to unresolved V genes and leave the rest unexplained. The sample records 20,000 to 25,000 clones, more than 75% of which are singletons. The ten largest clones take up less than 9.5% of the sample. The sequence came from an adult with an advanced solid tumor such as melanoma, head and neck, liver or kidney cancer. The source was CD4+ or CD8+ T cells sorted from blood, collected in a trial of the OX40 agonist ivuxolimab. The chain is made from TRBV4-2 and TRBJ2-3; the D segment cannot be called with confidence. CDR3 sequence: CASSQGGDTDTQYF. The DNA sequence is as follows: TGTGCCAGCAGCCAAGGCGGAGACACAGATACGCAGTATTTT.